The clone carrying this T cell receptor (beta chain) was counted at least ten times. V shed 5 bases and J shed 3 bases, with 11 bases lying between them. The CDR3 is 12 residues long. CDR1 GTSNPN and CDR2 SVGIG come from the germline V gene (reference sequence). This sample was included in a study of regulatory T cells in long-lasting Graves disease. Time point meaning: newly diagnosed GD, antithyroid drugs for less than 3 months. The TCR library was made from RNA extracted from PBMCs. HTBI primers from iRepertoire and Arm-PCR of CDR3 regions yielded the TCR beta libraries. MiXCR was run by TCRdb on the multiplex PCR reads, yielding one entry per CDR3 protein. The sample holds approximately 540,000 distinct CDR3 sequences; around 11% are singletons and the top ten take roughly 9.3%. This same sample was also part of a study on T cells in Graves' hyperthyroidism and ophthalmopathy.

This clonotype was sampled from a woman in her twenties or thirties with Graves disease. The sample in question was peripheral blood mononuclear cells (PBMCs), obtained at new diagnosis, from a patient treated with antithyroid drugs. V is TRBV30 and J is TRBJ2-7; tentatively, D is TRBD1 (5 bases). As DNA, the CDR3 is TGTGCCTGGTCTCGACAGAGCTACGAGCAGTACTTC. It specifies CAWSRQSYEQYF.